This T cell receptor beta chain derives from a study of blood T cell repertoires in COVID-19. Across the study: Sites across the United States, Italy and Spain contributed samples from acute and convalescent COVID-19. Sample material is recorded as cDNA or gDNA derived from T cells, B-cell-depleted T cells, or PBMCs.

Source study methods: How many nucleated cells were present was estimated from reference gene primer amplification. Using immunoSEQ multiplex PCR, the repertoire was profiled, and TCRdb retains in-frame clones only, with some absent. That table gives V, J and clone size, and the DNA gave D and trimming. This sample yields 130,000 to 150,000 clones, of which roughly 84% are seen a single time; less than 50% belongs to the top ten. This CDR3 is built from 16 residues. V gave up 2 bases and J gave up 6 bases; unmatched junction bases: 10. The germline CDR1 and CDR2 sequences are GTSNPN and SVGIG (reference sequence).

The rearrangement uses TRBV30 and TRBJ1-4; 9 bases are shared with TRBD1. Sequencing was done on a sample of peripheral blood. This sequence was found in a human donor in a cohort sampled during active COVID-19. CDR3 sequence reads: CAWSPPLRDRDEKLFF. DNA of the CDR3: TGTGCCTGGAGTCCCCCCCTGAGGGACAGGGATGAAAAACTGTTTTTT.